This TCR beta chain was retrieved from a study of patients and donors after allogeneic stem cell transplantation. Germline CDR1 is LNHNV and CDR2 is YYDKDF (reference sequence). This CDR3 spans 14 amino acids. V was trimmed by 5 bases and J by 3 bases, leaving 12 bases between them. TCRdb ran MiXCR on the RT-PCR reads and lists one entry per CDR3 protein. The table records about 34,000 distinct CDR3 sequences, around 33% of them present only once. Sample: blood, either unsorted or a sorted T cell fraction (not recorded which). This rearrangement joins TRBV15 to TRBJ2-3; D gene uncertain. This TCR was sampled from a human donor who was either an allogeneic HSCT recipient or a stem cell or donor lymphocyte infusion donor (not recorded which). It is not recorded whose cells these are; they may come from a transplant donor. CDR3 region: CATSRSRRTDTQYF. Written as DNA, the CDR3 is TGTGCCACCAGCCGGTCTCGGCGGACAGATACGCAGTATTTT.